This T cell receptor beta chain derives from a study of shared clonotypes between healthy human individuals. Study-wide background: Three plates were used per donor for CD4 naive, three for CD4 memory, two for CD8 naive and one for CD8 memory.

Healthy HIV-negative adults with no recent acute infections or vaccinations were recruited as donors. Germline V lookup: CDR1 LGHNA, CDR2 YNFKEQ. Trimming left V 0 bases short and J 4 bases short, with 6 bases between. The CDR3 contains 14 residues. As regards this clone: What it recognizes is unknown.

TCRdb's copy holds only in-frame clones and misses some; the assay was immunoSEQ multiplex PCR. The sample consists of 950,000 to 1,100,000 clones, 75% to 80% of them appearing once. Study outcomes and limitations: Generally, naive subsets came out with larger estimated richness than memory subsets. Non-shared clonotypes had lower generation probabilities than clonotypes shared by all four sorted-subset donors.

Specimen: memory CD4+ T cells from PBMCs. Subset meaning: CD45RA-negative fraction. V and J are TRBV4-2 and TRBJ2-2; D is unresolved. The TCR comes from a man between 18 and 29 years old in good health. Some clones in this sample may be carry-over from other donors' samples. CDR3 coding DNA: TGTGCCAGCAGCCAAGAGGGTGTCACCGGGGAGCTGTTTTTT. Its protein product is CASSQEGVTGELFF.